These T cell receptor beta chains were read from a single sample in a study of cytomegalovirus exposure and HLA in healthy donors. TCRdb keeps only in-frame clones here, not all; method: immunoSEQ multiplex PCR. The repertoire includes around 300,000 clones, 75% to 90% of them detected once, and 0.95% to 1.5% sits in the top ten. Specimen: PBMCs. The source is a woman aged 25 to 39 in good health and CMV-seropositive. Both conserved end residues are part of each CDR3. D genes are given only for firm matches. Not every row has a clone size; where given, it reads once, few, many or a size class.

V: TRBV9
size: NA
D: TRBD2
J: TRBJ2-7
DNA: TGTGCCAGCAGCGTAGCGGCTAGCGGGCTCTACGAGCAGTACTTC
CDR3: CASSVAASGLYEQYF

V: TRBV4-3
size: NA
D: NA
J: TRBJ1-1
DNA: TGCGCCAGCAGCCAAGATTTCGGAGGGACTGAAGCTTTCTTT
CDR3: CASSQDFGGTEAFF

V: TRBV11-1
size: NA
D: NA
J: TRBJ2-3
DNA: TGTGCCAGCAGAATCAGCCTAAGCACAGATACGCAGTATTTT
CDR3: CASRISLSTDTQYF

V: TRBV6-5
size: NA
D: TRBD1
J: TRBJ1-1
DNA: TGTGCCAGCAGACCGACAGGGTCTCGCACTGAAGCTTTCTTT
CDR3: CASRPTGSRTEAFF

V: TRBV15
size: NA
D: NA
J: TRBJ2-7
DNA: TGTGCCACCAGCAGAGCCGGAGAGATCTACGAGCAGTACTTC
CDR3: CATSRAGEIYEQYF

V: TRBV27
size: NA
D: NA
J: TRBJ1-2
DNA: TGTGCCAGCAGCTTCGACTCGTATTCTGGCTACACCTTC
CDR3: CASSFDSYSGYTF

V: TRBV28
size: NA
D: NA
J: TRBJ1-6
DNA: TGTGCCAGCAGGGGGGGCGGGGATTCACCCCTCCACTTT
CDR3: CASRGGGDSPLHF

V: TRBV7-9
size: NA
D: NA
J: TRBJ1-1
DNA: TGTGCCAGCAGCCCCTTGAACACTGAAGCTTTCTTT
CDR3: CASSPLNTEAFF

V: TRBV28
size: NA
D: TRBD1
J: TRBJ2-7
DNA: TGTGCCAGCAGTTCGGGACAGACTACTTCCGAGCAGTACTTC
CDR3: CASSSGQTTSEQYF

V: TRBV27
size: NA
D: NA
J: TRBJ2-5
DNA: TGTGCCAGCAGTCCCCGGGACCCGACCCTTTCGTACTTC
CDR3: CASSPRDPTLSYF

V: TRBV4-2
size: few
D: NA
J: TRBJ1-3
DNA: TGTGCCAGCAGCCAAGCCCCCGGGACGGGTGGAAACACCATATATTTT
CDR3: CASSQAPGTGGNTIYF

V: TRBV11-2
size: NA
D: TRBD2
J: TRBJ2-7
DNA: TGTGCCAGCAGCTTAAGTAGCGGGAGTTTCTACGAGCAGTACTTC
CDR3: CASSLSSGSFYEQYF

V: TRBV9
size: NA
D: NA
J: TRBJ2-2
DNA: TGTGCCAGCAGCCCCCCGGGCCTCTACACCGGGGAGCTGTTTTTT
CDR3: CASSPPGLYTGELFF

V: TRBV5-4
size: NA
D: NA
J: TRBJ2-7
DNA: TGTGCCAGCAGCTTGGAGGCGGGAAGGACCTACGAGCAGTACTTC
CDR3: CASSLEAGRTYEQYF

V: TRBV7-2
size: NA
D: NA
J: TRBJ1-1
DNA: TGTGCCAGCAGCTCGAGCAGGGAAGCAGCTTTCTTT
CDR3: CASSSSREAAFF

V: TRBV7-2
size: NA
D: TRBD2
J: TRBJ2-3
DNA: TGTGCCAGCAGCTCGGCGGGGGGGCCCGCAGATACGCAGTATTTT
CDR3: CASSSAGGPADTQYF

V: TRBV10-3
size: NA
D: NA
J: TRBJ1-2
DNA: TGTGCCATCAGTGACAGGCCAGGCACGAATGGCTACACCTTC
CDR3: CAISDRPGTNGYTF

V: TRBV6-1
size: NA
D: NA
J: TRBJ2-6
DNA: TGTGCCAGCAGCGGGGTCTCTGGGGCCAACGTCCTGACTTTC
CDR3: CASSGVSGANVLTF

V: TRBV6-6
size: NA
D: NA
J: TRBJ2-3
DNA: TGTGCCAGCAGTCCCCTAGATACGCAGTATTTT
CDR3: CASSPLDTQYF

V: TRBV7-2
size: NA
D: NA
J: TRBJ1-1
DNA: TGTGCCAGCAGTACACAGCTGAACACTGAAGCTTTCTTT
CDR3: CASSTQLNTEAFF

V: TRBV4-3
size: NA
D: NA
J: TRBJ2-3
DNA: TGCGCCAGCAGCCAAGACCCCTTCGTAGATACGCAGTATTTT
CDR3: CASSQDPFVDTQYF

V: TRBV7-3
size: many
D: NA
J: TRBJ1-5
DNA: TGTGCCAGCAGCTTATATGATCAGCCCCAGCATTTT
CDR3: CASSLYDQPQHF

V: TRBV4-1
size: NA
D: TRBD1
J: TRBJ2-7
DNA: TGCGCCAGCAGCCGGACTGGACAGGGCGCCTACGAGCAGTACTTC
CDR3: CASSRTGQGAYEQYF

V: TRBV5-1
size: NA
D: TRBD1
J: TRBJ2-3
DNA: TGCGCCAGCAGGGACCCGGGACAGGGGACAGATACGCAGTATTTT
CDR3: CASRDPGQGTDTQYF

V: TRBV28
size: NA
D: TRBD1
J: TRBJ1-2
DNA: TGTGCCAGCAGCCCCCCACAGGGGGGAGGCTACACCTTC
CDR3: CASSPPQGGGYTF

V: TRBV2
size: few
D: NA
J: TRBJ1-5
DNA: TGTGCCAGCAGAGAGACAGCGGGAAGGTATCAGCCCCAGCATTTT
CDR3: CASRETAGRYQPQHF

V: TRBV27
size: once
D: NA
J: TRBJ1-5
DNA: TGTGCCAGCAGTCCCTGGGAATATCAGCCCCAGCATTTT
CDR3: CASSPWEYQPQHF

V: TRBV5-8
size: NA
D: NA
J: TRBJ2-1
DNA: TGTGCCAGCAGCTTGGGCTACGGATCCTACAATGAGCAGTTCTTC
CDR3: CASSLGYGSYNEQFF

V: TRBV27
size: NA
D: TRBD1
J: TRBJ1-1
DNA: TGTGCCAGCAGTCAACGCGACAGGGGCCCTCCGACTGAAGCTTTCTTT
CDR3: CASSQRDRGPPTEAFF

V: TRBV27
size: NA
D: TRBD2
J: TRBJ2-3
DNA: TGTGCCAGCAGTTCCGGACTAGCGGGAGGCCCTAGCACAGATACGCAGTATTTT
CDR3: CASSSGLAGGPSTDTQYF

V: TRBV5-4
size: NA
D: NA
J: TRBJ2-7
DNA: TGTGCCAGCAGCACCCGGGGGTTATCCTACGAGCAGTACTTC
CDR3: CASSTRGLSYEQYF

V: TRBV30
size: NA
D: NA
J: TRBJ2-2
DNA: TGTGCCTGGAAGGGCGACACCGGGGAGCTGTTTTTT
CDR3: CAWKGDTGELFF

V: TRBV29-1
size: few
D: TRBD2
J: TRBJ2-5
DNA: TGCAGCGTTGTTACTAGCGGGGTTTTAGAGACCCAGTACTTC
CDR3: CSVVTSGVLETQYF

V: TRBV4-3
size: NA
D: TRBD2
J: TRBJ2-4
DNA: TGCGCCAGCAGCCAAGAGGTATTGGCGGGAGATTACGGACTAGCCAAAAACATTCAGTACTTC
CDR3: CASSQEVLAGDYGLAKNIQYF

V: TRBV7-2
size: NA
D: NA
J: TRBJ2-3
DNA: TGTGCCAGCAGCTCCCGGACAGCCACAGATACGCAGTATTTT
CDR3: CASSSRTATDTQYF

V: TRBV4-1
size: NA
D: TRBD1
J: TRBJ1-4
DNA: TGCGCCAGCAGCCCAGGGCAGGGGGCGGCATCTAATGAAAAACTGTTTTTT
CDR3: CASSPGQGAASNEKLFF

V: TRBV2
size: few
D: NA
J: TRBJ2-7
DNA: TGTGCCAGCAGTCAAGGGTCAGCGTTCAAAGGCTACGAGCAGTACTTC
CDR3: CASSQGSAFKGYEQYF

V: TRBV6-6
size: NA
D: NA
J: TRBJ2-2
DNA: TGTGCCAGCAGTCAACGGGAAGTGCTCGGGGAGCTGTTTTTT
CDR3: CASSQREVLGELFF

V: TRBV6-1
size: NA
D: TRBD1
J: TRBJ2-1
DNA: TGTGCCAGCTCTAGGGAGACAGGGCACTACAATGAGCAGTTCTTC
CDR3: CASSRETGHYNEQFF

V: TRBV2
size: NA
D: TRBD2
J: TRBJ2-2
DNA: TGTGCCAGCACCATACCCGGGGGGGGGAACACCGGGGAGCTGTTTTTT
CDR3: CASTIPGGGNTGELFF

V: TRBV5-1
size: NA
D: NA
J: TRBJ2-3
DNA: TGCGCCAGCAGCTTGGATGGTACGGGCACAGATACGCAGTATTTT
CDR3: CASSLDGTGTDTQYF

V: TRBV9
size: NA
D: NA
J: TRBJ1-5
DNA: TGTGCCAGCAGCGTAGGCCAGTATAGCAATCAGCCCCAGCATTTT
CDR3: CASSVGQYSNQPQHF

V: TRBV9
size: NA
D: TRBD1
J: TRBJ2-7
DNA: TGTGCCAGCGGACAGGGCTACGAGCAGTACTTC
CDR3: CASGQGYEQYF

V: TRBV7-9
size: NA
D: TRBD1
J: TRBJ2-5
DNA: TGTGCCAGCGGAACAGGGGCCACCCTTAAAGAGACCCAGTACTTC
CDR3: CASGTGATLKETQYF

V: TRBV6-1
size: NA
D: NA
J: TRBJ1-1
DNA: TGTGCCAGTAGGGATGTTGGGAACACTGAAGCTTTCTTT
CDR3: CASRDVGNTEAFF

V: TRBV5-1
size: NA
D: NA
J: TRBJ2-2
DNA: TGCGCCAGCAGCCCCCCGGCGACAGGATCTACCGGGGAGCTGTTTTTT
CDR3: CASSPPATGSTGELFF

V: TRBV27
size: NA
D: NA
J: TRBJ1-5
DNA: TGTGCCAGCAGTTCCGAACAGGACCGCAATCAGCCCCAGCATTTT
CDR3: CASSSEQDRNQPQHF

V: TRBV4-1
size: NA
D: TRBD2
J: TRBJ2-5
DNA: TGCGCCAGCAGCCAAGTTAACCTCGGACTAGCCGCGGGGGAGACCCAGTACTTC
CDR3: CASSQVNLGLAAGETQYF

V: TRBV7-8
size: NA
D: TRBD2
J: TRBJ2-1
DNA: TGTGCCAGCAGCGGGCGGGGGAGCTCCTACAATGAGCAGTTCTTC
CDR3: CASSGRGSSYNEQFF

V: TRBV20-1
size: NA
D: NA
J: TRBJ2-1
DNA: TGCAGTGCTACTGAGCAGTTCTTC
CDR3: CSATEQFF

V: TRBV7-8
size: NA
D: TRBD2
J: TRBJ2-7
DNA: TGTGCCAGCAGTCGTCCTAGCGGGAGGGCGGTATACGAGCAGTACTTC
CDR3: CASSRPSGRAVYEQYF

V: TRBV18
size: NA
D: TRBD2
J: TRBJ2-1
DNA: TGTGCCAGCTCAAGGACTAGCGGGTTTGACGGTGAGCAGTTCTTC
CDR3: CASSRTSGFDGEQFF

V: TRBV15
size: once
D: TRBD2
J: TRBJ2-1
DNA: TGTGCCACCAGCAGACCCCTTGGCGGGGGGGCCGTTAATGAGCAGTTCTTC
CDR3: CATSRPLGGGAVNEQFF

V: TRBV19
size: NA
D: NA
J: TRBJ2-1
DNA: TGTGCCAGTAGTATCCAGGGGCCCCCCAGTGAGCAGTTCTTC
CDR3: CASSIQGPPSEQFF

V: TRBV5-6
size: NA
D: TRBD1
J: TRBJ1-4
DNA: TGTGCCAGCAGCTTCAAGGCTCAGGGGGGAGAAAAACTGTTTTTT
CDR3: CASSFKAQGGEKLFF

V: TRBV5-5
size: NA
D: NA
J: TRBJ2-7
DNA: TGTGCCAGCAGCCCAGCCAGACAGTCCTCCTACGAGCAGTACTTC
CDR3: CASSPARQSSYEQYF

V: TRBV5-6
size: NA
D: TRBD1
J: TRBJ1-5
DNA: TGTGCCAGCAGCTCCGGGACAGGGGGAAGTTCGGTTCAGCCCCAGCATTTT
CDR3: CASSSGTGGSSVQPQHF

V: TRBV30
size: NA
D: TRBD1
J: TRBJ1-2
DNA: TGTGCCTGGATAACCCCGGGACAGAACTATGGCTACACCTTC
CDR3: CAWITPGQNYGYTF

V: TRBV30
size: NA
D: TRBD1
J: TRBJ2-7
DNA: TGTGCCTGTAGAAGACAGGGAGCGATACACGAGCAGTACTTC
CDR3: CACRRQGAIHEQYF